This T cell receptor (beta chain) comes out of a study of tumor and adjacent non-tumor tissue in lung cancer. General study results and limits: Patients with more diverse tumor TCRs had worse survival.

Germline CDR1 and CDR2: MDHEN and SYDVKM. The CDR3 extends over 15 amino acids. J was trimmed by 8 bases and V by 3 bases; bases with no gene match: 8. RNA was extracted from bulk tissue without any cell sorting. Three rounds of nested PCR, following a modified ARM-PCR protocol, produced the TCRbeta library. Each CDR3 protein gets one entry after TCRdb re-called the multiplex PCR reads with MiXCR. The sample records roughly 140,000 distinct CDR3 sequences, around two thirds being singletons. This clonotype was recorded at least ten times. The antigen remains unidentified. The chain carries TRBV28 and TRBJ1-2, with 11 nucleotides matching TRBD1. The sequencing sample was made of lung tumor tissue. The source of this sequence is a man between 60 and 75 years old with small cell lung cancer. CDR3 sequence: CASSFYGQGAKGYTF. DNA for the CDR3: TGTGCCAGCAGTTTTTACGGACAGGGGGCGAAAGGCTACACCTTC.